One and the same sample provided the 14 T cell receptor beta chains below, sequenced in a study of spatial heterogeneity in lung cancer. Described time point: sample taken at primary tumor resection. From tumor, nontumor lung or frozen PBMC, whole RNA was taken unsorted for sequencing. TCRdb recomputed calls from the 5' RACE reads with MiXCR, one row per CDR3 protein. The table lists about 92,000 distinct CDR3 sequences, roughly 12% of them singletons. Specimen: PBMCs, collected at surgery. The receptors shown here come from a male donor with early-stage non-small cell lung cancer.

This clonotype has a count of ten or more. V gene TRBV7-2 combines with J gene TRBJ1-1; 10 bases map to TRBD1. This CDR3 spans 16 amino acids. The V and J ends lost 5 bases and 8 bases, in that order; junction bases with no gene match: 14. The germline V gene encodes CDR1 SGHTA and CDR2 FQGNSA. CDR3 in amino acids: CASSSSGTGVRREAFF. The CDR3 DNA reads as TGTGCCAGCAGCAGTTCCGGGACAGGGGTACGAAGGGAAGCTTTCTTT.

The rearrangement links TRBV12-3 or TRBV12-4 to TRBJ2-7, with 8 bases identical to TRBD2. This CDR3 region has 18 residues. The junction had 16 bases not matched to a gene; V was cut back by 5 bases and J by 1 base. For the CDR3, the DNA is TGTGCCAGCAGTCCCCCTTACGGTGAGACTAGCGATTCCTACGAGCAGTACTTC. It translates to CASSPPYGETSDSYEQYF.

The CDR3 DNA reads as TGTGCCAGCAGGACGGGACAGAGCACAGATACGCAGTATTTT. As protein: CASRTGQSTDTQYF. The chain recombines TRBV5-4 with TRBJ2-3; TRBD1 aligns across 7 bases. CDR3 length: 14 residues. V was clipped by 5 bases and J by 0 bases; unmatched bases: 3. The germline V gene encodes CDR1 SGHNT and CDR2 YYREEE (reference sequence).

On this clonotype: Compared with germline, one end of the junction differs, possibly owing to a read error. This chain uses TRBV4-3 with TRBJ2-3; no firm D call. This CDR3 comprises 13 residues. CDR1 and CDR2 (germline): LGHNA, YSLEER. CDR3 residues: CANSHGDTDTQYF. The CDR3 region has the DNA TGCGCCAACAGCCATGGCGACACAGATACGCAGTATTTT.

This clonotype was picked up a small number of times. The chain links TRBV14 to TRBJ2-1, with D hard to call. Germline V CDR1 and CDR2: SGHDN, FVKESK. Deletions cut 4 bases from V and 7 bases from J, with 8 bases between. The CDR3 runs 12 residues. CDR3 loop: CASSLGWNEQFF. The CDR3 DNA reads TGTGCCAGCAGCCTCGGATGGAATGAGCAGTTCTTC.

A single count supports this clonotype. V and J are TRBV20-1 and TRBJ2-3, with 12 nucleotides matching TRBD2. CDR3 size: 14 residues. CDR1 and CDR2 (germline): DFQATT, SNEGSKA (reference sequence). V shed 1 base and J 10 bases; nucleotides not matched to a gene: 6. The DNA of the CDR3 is TGCAGTGCTAGAGCGCTAGCGGGAGGGCCGCCGCAGTATTTT. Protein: CSARALAGGPPQYF.

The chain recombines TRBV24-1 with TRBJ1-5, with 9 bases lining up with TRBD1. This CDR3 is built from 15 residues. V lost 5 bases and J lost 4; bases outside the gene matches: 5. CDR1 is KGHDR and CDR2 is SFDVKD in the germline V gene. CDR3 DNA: TGTGCCACCAGTGCAGGGGACAGGGTAAATCAGCCCCAGCATTTT. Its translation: CATSAGDRVNQPQHF.

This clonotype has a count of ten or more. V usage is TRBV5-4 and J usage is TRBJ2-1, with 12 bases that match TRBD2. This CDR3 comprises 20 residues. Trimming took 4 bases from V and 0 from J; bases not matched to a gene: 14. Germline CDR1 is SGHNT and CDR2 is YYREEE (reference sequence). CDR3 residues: CASSNLRGTSGRSSYNEQFF. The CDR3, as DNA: TGTGCCAGCAGCAATCTCCGAGGGACTAGCGGGCGGAGCTCCTACAATGAGCAGTTCTTC.

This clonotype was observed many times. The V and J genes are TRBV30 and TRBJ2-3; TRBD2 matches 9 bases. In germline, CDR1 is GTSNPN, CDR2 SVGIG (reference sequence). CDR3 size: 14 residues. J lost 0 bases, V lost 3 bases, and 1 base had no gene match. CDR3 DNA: TGTGCCTGGAGGCTAGCGGGGAGCACAGATACGCAGTATTTT. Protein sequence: CAWRLAGSTDTQYF.

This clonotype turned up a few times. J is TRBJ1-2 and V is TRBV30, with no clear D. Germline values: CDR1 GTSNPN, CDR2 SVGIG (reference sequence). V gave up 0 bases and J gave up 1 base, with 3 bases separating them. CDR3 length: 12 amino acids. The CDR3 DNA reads TGTGCCTGGAGTGTCGATAACTATGGCTACACCTTC. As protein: CAWSVDNYGYTF. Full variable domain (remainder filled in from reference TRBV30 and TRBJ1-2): SQTIHQWPATLVQPVGSPLSLECTVEGTSNPNLYWYRQAAGRGLQLLFYSVGIGQISSEVPQNLSASRPQDRQFILSSKKLLLSDSGFYLCAWSVDNYGYTFGSGTRLTVV.

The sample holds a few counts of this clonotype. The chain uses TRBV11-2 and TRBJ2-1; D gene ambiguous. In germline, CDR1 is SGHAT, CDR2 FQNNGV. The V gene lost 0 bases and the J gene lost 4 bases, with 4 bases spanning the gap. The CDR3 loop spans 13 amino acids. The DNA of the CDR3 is TGTGCCAGCAGCTTAGAGTCGTACAATGAGCAGTTCTTC. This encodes CASSLESYNEQFF.

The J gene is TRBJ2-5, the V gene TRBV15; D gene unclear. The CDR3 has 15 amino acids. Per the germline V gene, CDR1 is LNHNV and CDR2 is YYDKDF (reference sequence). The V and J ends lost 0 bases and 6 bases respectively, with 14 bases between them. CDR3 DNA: TGTGCCACCAGCAGAGAAATTATGGGGAAGAAGACCCAGTACTTC. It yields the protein CATSREIMGKKTQYF.

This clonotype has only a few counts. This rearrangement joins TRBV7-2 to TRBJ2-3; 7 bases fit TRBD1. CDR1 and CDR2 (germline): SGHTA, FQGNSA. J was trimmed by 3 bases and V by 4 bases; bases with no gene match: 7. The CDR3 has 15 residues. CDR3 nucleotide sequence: TGTGCCAGCAGCTATCCCTTGGGACAGACAGATACGCAGTATTTT. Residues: CASSYPLGQTDTQYF.

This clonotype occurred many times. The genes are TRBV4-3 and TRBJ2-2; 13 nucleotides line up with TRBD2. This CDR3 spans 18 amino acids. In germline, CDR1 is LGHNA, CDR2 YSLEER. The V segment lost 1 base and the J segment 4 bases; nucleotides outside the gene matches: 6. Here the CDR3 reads CASSQGLAGGGVTGELFF. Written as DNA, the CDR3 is TGCGCCAGCAGCCAAGGACTAGCGGGAGGTGGGGTCACCGGGGAGCTGTTTTTT.